What follows are 2 T cell receptor beta chains derived from one specimen sequenced in a study of blood T cell repertoires in COVID-19. The assay was immunoSEQ multiplex PCR, and TCRdb's table has in-frame clones only and misses some. The sample records 150,000 to 180,000 clones, about 80% being singletons. Sequenced: peripheral blood. These receptors were taken from a woman in her fifties or sixties with COVID-19, enrolled during active disease.

The V and J genes are TRBV7-3 and TRBJ1-1; TRBD1 is a possible D gene (5 bases). Germline V lookup: CDR1 SGHTA, CDR2 FQGTGA. The CDR3 sequence is 16 residues long. V was trimmed by 5 bases and J by 0 bases, leaving 16 bases between them. The CDR3 nucleotides are TGTGCCAGCAGCCCCCACCGGGACTCGATGAACACTGAAGCTTTCTTT. Its protein product is CASSPHRDSMNTEAFF.

This clone was counted between two and nine times. J is TRBJ1-6 and V is TRBV7-8, with TRBD1 matching over 7 bases. Germline CDR1 and CDR2: SGHVS and FQNEAQ. Trimming removed 8 bases from V and 7 bases from J; junction bases left unmatched: 5. This CDR3 is built from 13 residues. The CDR3 DNA sequence: TGTGCCAGCGCGGGACAGAACAATTCACCCCTCCACTTT. This sequence encodes CASAGQNNSPLHF.